This TCR beta chain comes out of a study of identical twins. The study, taken as a whole, reports: The more abundant beta clonotypes in cord blood had fewer insertions, and memory repertoires did not show this. Within beta out-of-frame sequences, the excess sharing observed between twins was weaker.

This clonotype was seen at least ten times. Its antigen is still unknown. TCRdb processed the 5' RACE reads anew with MiXCR; each CDR3 protein has one entry. The sample has 130,000 to 150,000 distinct CDR3 sequences; roughly 3.5% are singletons. Germline CDR1 reads SQVTM; CDR2 reads ANQGSEA. The V end lost 4 bases, the J end lost 2 bases, and 8 bases lay between the germline ends. CDR3 length: 12 amino acids. The chain uses TRBV29-1 and TRBJ1-2; no firm D call. The sample taken for sequencing was memory T cells sorted from blood. The sequence was obtained from a man aged 18 to 30 in good health. The CDR3 sequence is CSVGEDNYGYTF. CDR3 sequence (DNA): TGCAGCGTTGGGGAGGACAACTATGGCTACACCTTC.